Listed here is a single TCR beta chain. One Seattle source followed patients from active infection through their disease course. V was pared by 2 bases and J by 1 base, with 8 bases between. Germline loops: CDR1 SEHNR, CDR2 FQNEAQ (reference sequence). The CDR3 has 15 amino acids. The data were obtained in a study of blood T cell repertoires in COVID-19. Study-level information: PBMCs, B-cell-depleted T cells, or T cells were the source of the cDNA or gDNA that made up the material.

Original processing methods: Estimated nucleated cell counts came from reference gene primer amplification. Repertoires were generated with immunoSEQ multiplex PCR, while TCRdb's copy carries only in-frame clones and drops some. V, J and clone size are taken as reported in that table, and D and trimming were inferred from the DNA itself. The data contain 150,000 to 200,000 clones, more than 75% of them seen just once; the ten biggest clones take up about 7.8%. The origin of this receptor is a woman aged 60 to 75 with COVID-19, enrolled during active disease. This sequence joins TRBV7-9 and TRBJ1-4; D not certain. Sequencing was carried out using peripheral blood. CDR3 DNA: TGTGCCAGCAGCTTAACCGTACTAACTAATGAAAAACTGTTTTTT. This translates into CASSLTVLTNEKLFF.